This TCR beta chain comes out of a study of control samples from healthy donors and cancer patients. The CDR3 has 15 residues. The germline CDR1 and CDR2 sequences are MNHEY and SVGEGT. Trimming at V came to 5 bases and at J to 4 bases, leaving 9 bases not matched to a gene. Sequencing was performed with immunoSEQ multiplex PCR; in TCRdb, only in-frame clones are kept and a portion is missing. The table lists approximately 170,000 clones, roughly nine tenths of them singletons, with roughly 0.64% in the top ten. Sequences were obtained from blood. The V and J genes are TRBV6-2 or TRBV6-3 and TRBJ1-2; the match to TRBD1 covers 8 bases. The sequence was obtained from a woman in her 30s in good health. CDR3 nucleotides: TGTGCCAGCAGTAAAGACAGGGGCCTGGGCTATGGCTACACCTTC. The encoded protein is CASSKDRGLGYGYTF.